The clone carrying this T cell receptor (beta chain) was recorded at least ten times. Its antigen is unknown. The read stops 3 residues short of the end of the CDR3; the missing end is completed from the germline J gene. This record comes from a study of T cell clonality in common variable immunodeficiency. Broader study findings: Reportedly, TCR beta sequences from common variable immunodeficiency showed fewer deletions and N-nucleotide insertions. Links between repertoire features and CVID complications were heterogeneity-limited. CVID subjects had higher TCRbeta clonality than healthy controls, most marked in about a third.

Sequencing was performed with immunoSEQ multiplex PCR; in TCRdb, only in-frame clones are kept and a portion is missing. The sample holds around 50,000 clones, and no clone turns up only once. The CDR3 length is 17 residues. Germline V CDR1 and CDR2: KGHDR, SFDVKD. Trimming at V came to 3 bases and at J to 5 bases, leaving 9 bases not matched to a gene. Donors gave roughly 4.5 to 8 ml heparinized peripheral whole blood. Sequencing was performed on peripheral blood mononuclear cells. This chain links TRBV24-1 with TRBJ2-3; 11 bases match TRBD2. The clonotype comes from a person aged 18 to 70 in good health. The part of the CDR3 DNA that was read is TGTGCCACCAGTGATAGTGGTAGCGGGAGGGTTGGAGATACG. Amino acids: CATSDSGSGRVGDT. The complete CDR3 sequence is CATSDSGSGRVGDTQYF.